The clone carrying this T cell receptor (beta chain) has just a few counts. As yet, its antigen is unknown. These data are taken from a study of T cells after yellow fever vaccination. Study background: Preparation used SMART-Seq v4 Ultra Low Input for the low-cell-number fractions.

TCRdb reprocessed the 5' RACE reads via MiXCR and lists one record per CDR3 protein. Here the sample spans 500,000 to 650,000 distinct CDR3 sequences, around an eighth being singletons. Notes on the study in general: Reappearance after the booster was seen for most primary-vaccination clones, at about 95% CD4 and 80% to 90% CD8.

Trimming removed 6 bases from V and 11 bases from J, with 23 bases in between. This CDR3 comprises 14 residues. Per germline, CDR1 MNHEY and CDR2 SMNVEV (reference sequence). The chain is built from TRBV27 and TRBJ2-7; D gene unclear. This TCR was sampled from a man younger than 40 who received the YFV17D yellow fever vaccine. Source: PBMCs, taken on the day of the yellow fever booster vaccination. CDR3 sequence reads: CASSPLSEDLRKYF. The CDR3 DNA follows: TGTGCCAGCAGCCCACTATCCGAGGACCTACGAAAGTACTTC.